A single sample gave rise to the 13 T cell receptor beta chains below, sequenced in a study of blood T cell repertoires in COVID-19. The repertoire was sequenced with immunoSEQ multiplex PCR; TCRdb's copy has only in-frame clones and lacks some. Here the sample spans about 250,000 clones, around 82% being singletons. The sequencing input was peripheral blood. These receptor sequences come from a man at least 80 years old with acute or convalescent COVID-19.

The V and J genes are TRBV7-2 and TRBJ1-2; perhaps TRBD1 as D (5 bases). Germline V gene lookup returns CDR1 SGHTA and CDR2 FQGNSA. This CDR3 is 15 amino acids long. V lost 3 bases and J lost 1, with 12 bases in between. The CDR3 nucleotides are TGTGCCAGCAGCTTGGGCCCAGGGAATAACTATGGCTACACCTTC. This encodes CASSLGPGNNYGYTF.

The chain uses TRBV27 and TRBJ1-4; D perhaps matches TRBD1 (5 bases). This CDR3 has 15 residues. Germline V gives CDR1 MNHEY, CDR2 SMNVEV (reference sequence). The V gene lost 0 bases and the J gene lost 8 bases, with 13 bases spanning the gap. CDR3 bases: TGTGCCAGCAGTTTATCGCAGGGTGTGGGAGAAAAACTGTTTTTT. Translated, it gives CASSLSQGVGEKLFF. The variable domain in full, with the rest retrieved from reference TRBV27 and TRBJ1-4, is EAQVTQNPRYLITVTGKKLTVTCSQNMNHEYMSWYRQDPGLGLRQIYYSMNVEVTDKGDVPEGYKVSRKEKRNFPLILESPSPNQTSLYFCASSLSQGVGEKLFFGSGTQLSVL.

This sequence joins TRBV5-1 and TRBJ1-6; TRBD1 matches at 8 bases. The CDR3 contains 14 residues. V was clipped by 3 bases and J by 14 bases; unmatched bases: 10. Germline V gene data show CDR1 as SGHRS and CDR2 as YFSETQ. The CDR3 sequence: CASSSQGGVLSLHF. CDR3 sequence (DNA): TGCGCCAGCAGCTCACAGGGGGGGGTATTATCCCTCCACTTT.

The rearrangement joins TRBV20-1 to TRBJ1-2; D ambiguous. Trimming stripped 3 bases from V and 6 bases from J, with 8 bases between. The CDR3 loop spans 11 amino acids. Germline assignment: CDR1 DFQATT and CDR2 SNEGSKA (reference sequence). CDR3 DNA: TGCAGTGCTAGTCAGGTCCATGGCTACACCTTC. Translated: CSASQVHGYTF.

The rearrangement uses TRBV7-9 and TRBJ1-6, with D perhaps matching TRBD1 (6 bases). V was shortened by 5 bases and J by 7 bases, with 12 bases between the two germline ends. Germline CDR1 SEHNR, CDR2 FQNEAQ (reference sequence). The CDR3 is made up of 14 amino acids. The CDR3 loop reads CASSEGQQNSPLHF. As DNA, the CDR3 is TGTGCCAGCAGCGAGGGACAACAAAATTCACCCCTCCACTTT.

This chain joins TRBV5-8 and TRBJ2-7, with 8 bases that match TRBD1. The CDR3 consists of 15 residues. J lost 2 bases, V lost 0 bases, and 4 bases had no gene match. Germline V gene data show CDR1 as SGHTS and CDR2 as YDEGEE. In DNA form, the CDR3 reads TGTGCCAGCAGCTTGGTAGGGACAGGAGCCTACGAGCAGTACTTC. Translation: CASSLVGTGAYEQYF. The complete variable domain, with remaining parts taken from reference TRBV5-8 and TRBJ2-7, reads EAGVTQSPTHLIKTRGQQATLRCSPISGHTSVYWYQQALGLGLQFLLWYDEGEERNRGNFPPRFSGRQFPNYSSELNVNALELEDSALYLCASSLVGTGAYEQYFGPGTRLTVT.

DNA of the CDR3: TGTGCCAGTCGGGGGGTCACAGGGGGAATCTACGAGCAGTACTTC. Its translation is CASRGVTGGIYEQYF. The chain carries TRBV19 and TRBJ2-7; D perhaps matches TRBD1 (8 bases). V was pared by 8 bases and J by 3 bases, with 20 bases between. The length of the CDR3 is 15 residues. Germline values: CDR1 LNHDA, CDR2 SQIVND (reference sequence).

The chain carries TRBV5-1 and TRBJ2-3; 11 nucleotides agree with TRBD1. The junction had 17 bases not matched to a gene; V was cut back by 4 bases and J by 4 bases. Germline CDR1 is SGHRS and CDR2 is YFSETQ. The CDR3 runs to 19 residues. The CDR3 loop is CASSLGLWWDRGTADTQYF. In DNA, the CDR3 is TGCGCCAGCAGCCTGGGGCTTTGGTGGGACAGGGGGACGGCAGATACGCAGTATTTT. The entire variable domain, with the rest obtained from reference TRBV5-1 and TRBJ2-3, is as follows: KAGVTQTPRYLIKTRGQQVTLSCSPISGHRSVSWYQQTPGQGLQFLFEYFSETQRNKGNFPGRFSGRQFSNSRSEMNVSTLELGDSALYLCASSLGLWWDRGTADTQYFGPGTRLTVL.

This clone came up a few times. The V and J genes are TRBV5-1 and TRBJ2-7; D perhaps matches TRBD2 (6 bases). In germline, CDR1 is SGHRS, CDR2 YFSETQ. V was pared by 0 bases and J by 2 bases, with 15 bases between. This CDR3 is 16 amino acids long. The CDR3: CASSLAPGPGAYEQYF. The CDR3 DNA reads as TGCGCCAGCAGCTTGGCCCCGGGCCCGGGGGCCTACGAGCAGTACTTC.

The chain joins TRBV3-1 (or the pseudogene TRBV3-2) to TRBJ1-4; 7 positions agree with TRBD1. Germline CDR1 and CDR2: LGHDT and YNNKEL (reference sequence). The ends lost 2 bases at V and 5 bases at J; junction bases unmatched: 5. This CDR3 comprises 15 residues. CDR3 sequence: CASSQLDRLNEKLFF. The CDR3 DNA follows: TGTGCCAGCAGCCAATTGGACAGGTTGAATGAAAAACTGTTTTTT.

The V and J genes are TRBV4-2 and TRBJ2-1; the match to TRBD2 covers 10 bases. The CDR3 has 16 residues. In germline, CDR1 is LGHNA, CDR2 YNFKEQ. V shed 4 bases, J shed 1 base, and the junction held 4 bases outside the gene matches. CDR3 protein: CASSLSAGGSYNEQFF. CDR3 nucleotide sequence: TGTGCCAGCAGCCTGTCAGCGGGGGGGTCCTACAATGAGCAGTTCTTC.

The gene calls are TRBV28 and TRBJ2-7; 7 bases map to TRBD1. V lost 5 bases to trimming and J lost 5 bases; unmatched junction nucleotides: 9. Germline assignment: CDR1 MDHEN and CDR2 SYDVKM. CDR3 length: 14 amino acids. The CDR3 is CASSHRQGRNEQYF. The CDR3 nucleotides are TGTGCCAGCAGTCACCGACAGGGAAGGAACGAGCAGTACTTC.

This clone was picked up a small number of times. The chain recombines TRBV4-1 with TRBJ2-7; possible D gene TRBD2, 7 bases. The germline V gene has CDR1 MGHRA and CDR2 YSYEKL. This CDR3 is 18 amino acids long. Deletions cut 5 bases from V and 0 bases from J, with 23 bases between. DNA of the CDR3: TGCGCCAGCAGCTCCCTTCGTGGGGGGGCGGGGACCTCCTACGAGCAGTACTTC. Encoded protein: CASSSLRGGAGTSYEQYF.